This is a list of T cell receptor beta chains from one sample in a study of vaccination and CD4 T cells after COVID-19. These receptors have no known antigen. TCRdb ran MiXCR on the PCR reads and lists one entry per CDR3 protein. The sample yields about 20,000 distinct CDR3 sequences, roughly three fifths seen once. The sample consisted of CD4+ T cells from blood, cultured in vitro. These receptors originate from a human donor who had recovered from COVID-19. The CDR3 runs from the conserved cysteine through the conserved F or W. Fields, in order: V gene, clone size, J gene, D gene, CDR3 DNA, CDR3 protein. A D gene is named only where the DNA matches it firmly. The size entry is marked missing in some rows and otherwise reads once, few, many or a size class.

>TRBV23-1|NA|TRBJ2-3|NA
TGCGCCAGCAGTCAATCGGACGAAAAGGAGGGGACAGATACGCAGTATTTT
CASSQSDEKEGTDTQYF
>TRBV6-5|NA|TRBJ2-7|NA
TGTGCCAGCAGTTACTCTGGTGCGCTAGGGATCTACGAGCAGTACTTC
CASSYSGALGIYEQYF
>TRBV24-1|NA|TRBJ2-2|NA
TGTGCCACCAGGGGAAGTGCGAACACCGGGGAGCTGTTTTTT
CATRGSANTGELFF
>TRBV11-3|NA|TRBJ2-3|NA
TGTGCCAGCAGCTTAGATGGGAACACAGATACGCAGTATTTT
CASSLDGNTDTQYF
>TRBV7-9|few|TRBJ1-6|NA
TGTGCCAGCAGCTTTACTGGGGTCCTCTATAATTCACCCCTCCACTTT
CASSFTGVLYNSPLHF
>TRBV27|NA|TRBJ2-3|NA
TGTGCCAGCAGTTTGACAGGGCGGGGAGATACGCAGTATTTT
CASSLTGRGDTQYF
>TRBV19|NA|TRBJ1-1|NA
TGTGCCAGTAGACCCGGGCCACGGAACACTGAAGCTTTCTTT
CASRPGPRNTEAFF
>TRBV24-1|NA|TRBJ2-3|NA
TGTGCCACCAGTGATTACGGGCCAGGGACGCAGTATTTT
CATSDYGPGTQYF
>TRBV18|NA|TRBJ2-3|NA
TGTGCCAGCTCCCCCGGCCCCGCAGATACGCAGTATTTT
CASSPGPADTQYF
>TRBV2|NA|TRBJ1-2|TRBD1
TGTGCCAGCAGAGGGACAGTCTATGGCTACACCTTC
CASRGTVYGYTF
>TRBV6-1|few|TRBJ1-2|NA
TGTGCCAGCAGTCAAAGTCCAACGACGCGACTGGGTAATGGCTACACCTTC
CASSQSPTTRLGNGYTF
>TRBV28|NA|TRBJ1-2|TRBD1
TGTGCCAGCAGTGGACAGGGGCGTTCTGGCTACACCTTC
CASSGQGRSGYTF
>TRBV6-1|NA|TRBJ2-7|NA
TGTGCCAGCAGTCCGGGACCTCGCTACGAGCAGTACTTC
CASSPGPRYEQYF
>TRBV6-1|medium-sized|TRBJ2-3|NA
TGTGCCAGCAGACCAACTGGATGGTCAGATACGCAGTATTTT
CASRPTGWSDTQYF
>TRBV27|NA|TRBJ2-3|NA
TGTGCCAGCAGTTTAGGGGGGCCAGATACGCAGTATTTT
CASSLGGPDTQYF
>TRBV18|NA|TRBJ2-7|TRBD1
TGTGCCAGCTCAACGGGGACAGGGGGCCAGCAGTACTTC
CASSTGTGGQQYF
>TRBV20-1|NA|TRBJ2-2|NA
TGCAGTGCCCGAAGGTGGGGCGGCGGGGAGCTGTTTTTT
CSARRWGGGELFF
>TRBV7-3|once|TRBJ1-1|NA
TGTGCCAGCAGTCGGATCCAGGGAGCTTTCTTT
CASSRIQGAFF
>TRBV20-1|NA|TRBJ2-7|TRBD2
TGCAGTGCCAACACCGGGACTAGCGGGCTGGTCTCCTACGAGCAGTACTTC
CSANTGTSGLVSYEQYF
>TRBV15|NA|TRBJ1-4|NA
TGTGCCACCAGCAGGGCCTCGGAAAAACTGTTTTTT
CATSRASEKLFF
>TRBV28|NA|TRBJ2-7|TRBD1
TGTGCCACCATTGGACAGGGGAAGGGCGAGCAGTACTTC
CATIGQGKGEQYF
>TRBV6-5|once|TRBJ2-7|NA
TGTGCCAGCAGTTACTCCTTGACGGTAAAGTACGAGCAGTACTTC
CASSYSLTVKYEQYF
>TRBV11-2|NA|TRBJ1-1|NA
TGTGCCAGCAGCTACCAGGCGAACACTGAAGCTTTCTTT
CASSYQANTEAFF
>TRBV6-1|few|TRBJ1-2|NA
TGTGCCAGCAGTGATTTGCAGGGTGGCTACACCTTC
CASSDLQGGYTF
>TRBV6-2/TRBV6-3|NA|TRBJ1-2|NA
TGTGCCAGCAGCCTAACGACAGGTAGCTATGGCTACACCTTC
CASSLTTGSYGYTF
>TRBV24-1|NA|TRBJ2-3|TRBD2
TGTGCCACCAGTGATTCTCGGCGGGGGTCAGATACGCAGTATTTT
CATSDSRRGSDTQYF
>TRBV10-3|few|TRBJ2-7|NA
TGTGCCATCAGTGTAGGGCAGGACGCCTCCTACGAGCAGTACTTC
CAISVGQDASYEQYF
>TRBV27|NA|TRBJ1-1|TRBD1
TGTGCCAGCAGCCAGGGGGCGGGCACTGAAGCTTTCTTT
CASSQGAGTEAFF
>TRBV19|NA|TRBJ2-3|NA
TGTGCCAGTAGTATAAGGCTAGCGAGGTTGGCAGATACGCAGTATTTT
CASSIRLARLADTQYF
>TRBV20-1|few|TRBJ1-5|TRBD1
TGCAGTGCTGAGGGGGGGGACAGGCCAAATCAGCCCCAGCATTTT
CSAEGGDRPNQPQHF
>TRBV6-2/TRBV6-3|NA|TRBJ2-7|NA
TGTGCCAGCAGTTACGAGCAGGGGGGCTACGAGCAGTACTTC
CASSYEQGGYEQYF
>TRBV19|NA|TRBJ1-2|NA
TGTGCCAGTAGGCCTTTATCCTCACTAAACTATGGCTACACCTTC
CASRPLSSLNYGYTF
>TRBV19|NA|TRBJ1-1|NA
TGTGCCAGTAGTATGTCAGCGAACACTGAAGCTTTCTTT
CASSMSANTEAFF
>TRBV6-1|few|TRBJ1-6|NA
TGTGCCACCCAGGGGAGGGTAGATAATTCACCCCTCCACTTT
CATQGRVDNSPLHF
>TRBV5-1|NA|TRBJ2-7|NA
TGCGCCAGCAGCCCGGGGGCCTACGAGCAGTACTTC
CASSPGAYEQYF
>TRBV20-1|few|TRBJ2-3|TRBD2
TGCAGTGCTAGAGATTATGTAGCGGGGGGTCACACAGATACGCAGTATTTT
CSARDYVAGGHTDTQYF
>TRBV6-1|NA|TRBJ2-2|NA
TGTGCCATCTCCCTGTGGGGTGAAGGGGAGCTGTTTTTT
CAISLWGEGELFF
>TRBV6-5|few|TRBJ1-1|NA
TGTGCCAGCAGTTCGTCACTGGGCCCTGAAGCTTTCTTT
CASSSSLGPEAFF
>TRBV28|once|TRBJ1-6|TRBD1
TGTGCCAGCAGCCGCGGGACAGGGGGTAATTCACCCCTCCACTTT
CASSRGTGGNSPLHF
>TRBV6-5|few|TRBJ2-1|TRBD1
TGTGCCAGCAGTTATTCACAGGGGGTTGGTGAGCAGTTCTTC
CASSYSQGVGEQFF
>TRBV7-8|few|TRBJ1-6|TRBD1
TGTGCCAGCAGCTTGCTCGCGACAGGGGCTTATAATTCACCCCTCCACTTT
CASSLLATGAYNSPLHF
>TRBV19|NA|TRBJ1-5|NA
TGTGCCAGTAGTGGCTCGGCAGGGAGCAATCAGCCCCAGCATTTT
CASSGSAGSNQPQHF
>TRBV21-1|few|TRBJ2-7|NA
TGTGCCAGCAGCAAAGGGGGGCGGGAGGGCCGGCCCTACGAGCAGTACTTC
CASSKGGREGRPYEQYF
>TRBV6-2/TRBV6-3|few|TRBJ2-3|TRBD2
TGTGCCAGCAGTTACGGGAGGGCCACAGATACGCAGTATTTT
CASSYGRATDTQYF
>TRBV6-2/TRBV6-3|NA|TRBJ2-1|NA
TGTGCCAGCGGGACAACCTACAATGAGCAGTTCTTC
CASGTTYNEQFF
>TRBV6-4|few|TRBJ1-2|NA
TGTGCCAGCAGTGCTGGGAGGAACTATGGCTACACCTTC
CASSAGRNYGYTF
>TRBV10-1|NA|TRBJ2-3|NA
TGCGCCAGCAGTGCAAGCACAGATACGCAGTATTTT
CASSASTDTQYF
>TRBV11-3|NA|TRBJ2-3|NA
TGTGCCAGCAGCTCAAGAAGGACAGCTGTCACAGATACGCAGTATTTT
CASSSRRTAVTDTQYF
>TRBV20-1|few|TRBJ1-4|NA
TGCAGTGCCGGGCCCGGGACGGTGGATAATGAAAAACTGTTTTTT
CSAGPGTVDNEKLFF
>TRBV7-2|once|TRBJ1-5|TRBD1
TGTGCCAGCAGCTTAGTGGGGACAGGGGCGGGGGAGCCCCAGCATTTT
CASSLVGTGAGEPQHF